This T cell receptor beta chain was documented in a study of shared T cell receptors in the human thymus. The method was immunoSEQ multiplex PCR; TCRdb's version includes in-frame clones alone and lacks a portion of them. Among hundreds of thousands of clones, roughly 90% were seen once, and the ten largest hold 0.008% to 0.011%. These records were also assigned to another study, of human thymus T cells. From that second work: Donation came from healthy Finnish infants having corrective surgery for congenital heart defects. Corrective heart surgery yielded resections, and these provided the thymus tissue. Thymic and blood repertoires appeared to display a bias in their usage of V and J genes. Related research has reported that thymic repertoires overlap highly among unrelated individuals.

The sequenced material came from thymocytes. The clonotype was recovered from a boy in the first two years of life with a congenital heart defect.

The CDR3 DNA reads as TGTGCCATCACTGGGGGGTCTGACGCCGGAAATGAGCAGTTCTTC. Its protein product is CAITGGSDAGNEQFF. V usage is TRBV10-3 and J usage is TRBJ2-1; D is possibly TRBD2 (6 bases). The V end was cut by 7 bases, the J end by 7 bases, with 20 bases between. The CDR3 covers 15 residues. CDR1 is ENHRY and CDR2 is SYGVKD in the germline V gene.